This T cell receptor (beta chain) appears in the sequencing data of a study of metastatic and nonmetastatic thyroid tumors. At the level of the study: Repertoires from blood and tumor or nodule tissue of malignant and benign thyroid patients were compared.

Study findings and constraints: Reportedly, malignant thyroid tumors had significantly higher TCR beta diversity than benign nodules, in blood and tumor.

As originally analysed: What underpinned the distant-metastasis classifier for papillary thyroid cancer was the set of CDR3 differences across clinicopathological groups. TCRdb re-called the PCR reads through MiXCR. None of the V and J calls come from the authors' own analysis; TCRdb made them. This table holds 30,000 to 35,000 clones, approximately 34% found once. Trimming pared 0 bases from V and 8 bases from J, leaving 18 bases between. CDR3 length: 16 residues. The germline gives CDR1 SGHRS, CDR2 YFSETQ. To note about this clone: Antigen unknown.

Patients had received no treatment of any kind before thyroid surgery. This receptor was taken from a female donor with papillary thyroid cancer or a benign thyroid nodule (not recorded which). Some clones in this sample may be carry-over from other donors' samples. Sequencing input: tumor tissue. V usage is TRBV5-1 and J usage is TRBJ2-1; D is unclear. This CDR3 is CASSLEYQVGFDEQFF. CDR3 DNA sequence: TGCGCCAGCAGCTTGGAATATCAGGTTGGGTTTGATGAGCAGTTCTTC.